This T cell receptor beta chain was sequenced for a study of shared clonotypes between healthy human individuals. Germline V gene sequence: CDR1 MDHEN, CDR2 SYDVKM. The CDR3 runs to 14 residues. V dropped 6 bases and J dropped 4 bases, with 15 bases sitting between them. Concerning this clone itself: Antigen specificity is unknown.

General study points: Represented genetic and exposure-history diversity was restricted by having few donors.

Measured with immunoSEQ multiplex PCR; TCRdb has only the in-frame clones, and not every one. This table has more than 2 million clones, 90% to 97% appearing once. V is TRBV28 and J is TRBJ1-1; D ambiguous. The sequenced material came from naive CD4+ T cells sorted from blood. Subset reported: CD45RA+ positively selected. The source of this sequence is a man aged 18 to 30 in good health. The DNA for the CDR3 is TGTGCCAGCAGCCCCGTCACGGGTGGCACTGAAGCTTTCTTT. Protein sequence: CASSPVTGGTEAFF. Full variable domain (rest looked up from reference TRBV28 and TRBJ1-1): DVKVTQSSRYLVKRTGEKVFLECVQDMDHENMFWYRQDPGLGLRLIYFSYDVKMKEKGDIPEGYSVSREKKERFSLILESASTNQTSMYLCASSPVTGGTEAFFGQGTRLTVV.